This record looks at one T cell receptor beta chain sequence and its context. This clone has a handful of counts. Its recognized antigen is unknown. No base-level quality is on record; no much larger clone is a single base apart. The record originates from a study of cytomegalovirus exposure and HLA in healthy donors (dated by TCRdb to 2017 to 2019). In the study overall: According to an earlier analysis of 587 of the donors, about 179 million T cells yielded some 110 million unique TCR beta sequences and approximately 280 Gb of sequence data. Roughly 5 DR-DQ haplotypes were treated as single units for association and clustering because of strong linkage in the cohort. Across about 380 genotyped donors of the cohort, an average of approximately 220,000 unique TCR beta nucleotide sequences per donor were sequenced, and 15% to 20% of those sequences were non-productive. Class I and class II HLA loci were covered by the typing at four-digit resolution. The study aimed to test whether cataloging public T cell receptors could reveal signatures of past pathogen exposure. Every repertoire in the discovery cohort had been generated on one and the same sequencing platform. A later analysis re-examined previously published TCR beta repertoires from hundreds of donors and added high-resolution HLA genotyping to investigate patterns of TCR occurrence. High-throughput TCR immunosequencing, statistical association of individual TCRs with disease status, and machine learning were combined to predict cytomegalovirus infection status. Donor age, sex, ethnicity and CMV serostatus were compiled alongside the repertoire data. In a later genetic analysis, genome-wide SNP genotypes for about three fifths of the roughly 670 donors were used, and that subset was treated as a discovery cohort. The number of typed donors differed by locus: roughly 629-640 for A, B, C, DRB1 and DQB1; 500 to 550 for DQA1; 600 to 610 for DPA1; and approximately 450 for DPB1. Of the 300 to 450 genotyped donors, roughly 80% were placed in the genetic ancestry cluster associated with self-reported Caucasian donors. About 280 gigabases of sequencing data and 70 million to 95 million unique TCR sequences made up an early release that covered 500 to 650 HLA-typed donors. Rather than drawing on any new phenotypic data, the later analysis identified candidate immune exposures from TCR beta sequences and the way those sequences occurred across donors. Besides the first cohort of 666 subjects, a separate validation cohort made up of 120 different subjects was used. In an earlier analysis of roughly 580 of the donors, high-throughput TCR beta sequencing was used to judge whether each TCR beta V gene segment behaved as functional or pseudogenic. The study used immunosequencing to profile the T cell repertoires of some 600 subjects and linked those repertoires to cytomegalovirus serostatus. What the authors observed across the whole study: In a later analysis, the rate of TCR association differed among HLA loci, with DRB1 alleles having the most associated TCRs and HLA-C alleles having the fewest. In vitro tests confirmed that a few of the cytomegalovirus-associated TCR beta chains recognize cytomegalovirus antigens. This cohort had only TCR beta chains sequenced, and the lack of alpha or paired-chain data limited which features could be detected. A further reported finding was that TCR beta sequences accurately predicted the HLA-A and HLA-B alleles for most subjects in the first cohort. It was suggested by the authors that the approach could potentially be generalized to other disease states and immunological phenotypes. The study gave a list of more than 150 TCR beta chains associated with cytomegalovirus. Linkage disequilibrium might explain the correlated functional status among segregating V segments, but an unknown experimental factor could not be ruled out. An earlier analysis of some 590 of the donors showed that most TCR beta V segments appeared in productive rearrangements either about 90% or about 30% of the time, which broadly matched IMGT annotations. In a later analysis, several top co-occurrence clusters were reported to appear linked to parvovirus B19, influenza, CMV and Epstein-Barr virus. V-gene and J-gene trimming of TCR beta chains was associated with a missense DCLRE1C variant in a later genetic analysis, and the association was replicated in an independent cohort. Sequencing depth was assumed to be roughly uniform across donors in the presence/absence analyses, though that assumption may not hold. Specific HLA alleles were associated with roughly 16,000 TCR beta sequences at a false discovery rate of 0.05 in a later analysis. The classifier was reported to diagnose cytomegalovirus status with high specificity and sensitivity in both the original and validation cohorts. Across donors, most TCR sequences were observed very rarely, whereas some public TCRs were present in many individuals. A later genetic analysis reported fewer N-insertions in productive TCRs among donors in an Asian-associated ancestry cluster than the roughly 620-donor mean. The sequencing pipeline was judged likely to have produced a cluster of highly shared sequence variants as a technical artifact. Because HLA typing was unavailable for some donors at each locus, only the typed subset was used in association tests. Because counts were too low, under 20 rarely observed V segments, including chromosome 9 orphons, were left out of the earlier analysis of a few hundred of the donors. In a later analysis, HLA-associated TCR beta chains were found to be more clonally expanded and to have lower generation probabilities than equally common non-associated chains. When HLA alleles, especially DR and DQ, strongly co-occurred, attributing TCR associations to individual alleles was difficult. According to a later analysis, most CMV-associated TCR beta chains appeared to be HLA-restricted, and the HLA associations seemed to be driven largely by CMV exposure. CMV serostatus was the only immune exposure information available for the cohort. Because the 87-base-pair reads could not distinguish some IMGT-functional V segments, including TRBV6-2 and TRBV6-3, those segments were excluded.

The method was the immunoSEQ multiplex PCR assay. For the multiplex PCR, a mixture combining 60 forward primers for TCR Vbeta segments and 13 reverse primers for TCR Jbeta segments was used. The CDR3 region of rearranged TCR beta genes was amplified from genomic DNA with a multiplex PCR assay. On the Illumina HiSeq System, the amplified TCR beta libraries were sequenced as 87-base-pair reads. Per the authors' processing: A later analysis counted tens of millions of unique TCR beta chains across the roughly 700 repertoires, and about 10 million of these chains were shared by at least two donors. Raw reads were error-corrected and collapsed into unique sequences with a nearest-neighbor algorithm that merged closely related sequences to remove PCR and sequencing errors. Alignment of CDR3 sequences to IMGT reference sequences was used to assign V, D and J gene segments. Each retained sequence needed at least a six-nucleotide match to both a V gene segment and a J gene segment. Rearrangements were called productive when the CDR3 lacked stop codons and stayed in frame with V and J; all others were non-productive. Following IMGT convention, CDR3 was defined as the stretch from the second conserved V-encoded cysteine to the conserved J-encoded phenylalanine. In an earlier analysis of more than 550 of the donors, sequences lacking an unambiguous match to a single V gene segment were excluded. In an earlier analysis of a few hundred of the donors, V segments were called functional above 56.7% productive rearrangements and were called segregating when the between-donor standard deviation exceeded 5%. A statistical classification framework was built for diagnosing cytomegalovirus status from the catalog of TCR beta chain sequences. A later analysis assigned V and J genes by comparing TCR nucleotide sequences with IMGT/GENE-DB human TR gene sequences. The TCRdist pipeline was used in a later analysis to assign CDR3 sequences and most-parsimonious VDJ recombination scenarios. In a later analysis, each TCR beta chain was defined by its CDR3 amino acid sequence together with its V-gene family, and reads lacking a unique V-gene family were excluded. To address suspected cross-contamination and a sequencing artifact, a later analysis removed roughly 640 highly shared, low-generation-probability nucleotide sequences. In a later analysis, a clonal expansion index was calculated for each public chain from normalized within-repertoire ranks of inferred template counts. Generation probabilities in a later analysis came from a VDJ recombination model fitted to out-of-frame rearrangements, and those results were checked against IGoR. In a later analysis, hypergeometric tests were used to score TCR-TCR, TCR-HLA and TCR-CMV co-occurrence, with a repertoire-size bias correction applied to TCR pairs. False discovery rates were estimated in a later analysis by permuting HLA or CMV assignments 20 times. In a later analysis, co-occurring TCRs were grouped using DBSCAN, and TCRdist sequence similarity was added for clustering within HLA-allele-positive subsets. Repertoires with fewer than 30,000 or more than 120,000 public chains were left out of co-occurrence clustering, as were about 5 repertoires with anomalous nucleotide sharing. TCRdb limited this immuneACCESS table to in-frame rearrangements with V and J called. A share of clones is missing; checked studies link under half to unresolved V genes, and the rest is unexplained. V, J and clone size reflect that table, while D and trimming were determined from the DNA. The sample has 90,000 to 150,000 clones on record, around 76% of them singletons. 16% of the sample lies in the top ten.

The CDR3, cysteine through phenylalanine, is 14 amino acids long. Only the CDR3 region is kept as DNA, spanning 42 bases read in frame from base 1. V gives up 1 base and J gives up 6 bases, and the segment between their germline ends measures 13 bases. The CDR1 and CDR2 encoded by the germline V gene (reference sequence) are LNHDA and SQIVND. In total, around 600 healthy bone marrow donors made up the cohort. At the time of sampling, all cohort members were nominally healthy, though unrecorded immune exposures were likely present. The donor tested CMV seropositive and was one of the 289 seropositive cohort members. A peripheral blood sample was provided by each donor, and peripheral blood mononuclear cells were used for TCR beta sequencing. Genomic DNA extraction from the blood cell samples was performed with the Qiagen DNeasy Blood Extraction Kit.

The sample taken for sequencing was PBMCs. The V gene is TRBV19 and the J gene is TRBJ2-7, with no confidently assigned D gene. The origin of this receptor is a man aged 45-65 years in good health and CMV-seropositive. This receptor has the CDR3 CASSIGSLFSEQYF. The nucleotide sequence reads as follows: TGTGCCAGTAGTATAGGCTCCCTGTTTAGCGAGCAGTACTTC.